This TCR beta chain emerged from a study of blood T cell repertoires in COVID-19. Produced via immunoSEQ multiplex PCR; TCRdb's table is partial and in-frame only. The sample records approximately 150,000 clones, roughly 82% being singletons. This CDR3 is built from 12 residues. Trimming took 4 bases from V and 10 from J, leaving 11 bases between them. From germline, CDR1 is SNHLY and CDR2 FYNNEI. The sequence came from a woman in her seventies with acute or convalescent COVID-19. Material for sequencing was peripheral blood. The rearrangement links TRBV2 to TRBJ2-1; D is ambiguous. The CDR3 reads CASSVLGQEQFF. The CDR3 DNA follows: TGTGCCAGCAGTGTGTTGGGCCAGGAGCAGTTCTTC. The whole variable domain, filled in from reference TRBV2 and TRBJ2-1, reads EPEVTQTPSHQVTQMGQEVILRCVPISNHLYFYWYRQILGQKVEFLVSFYNNEISEKSEIFDDQFSVERPDGSNFTLKIRSTKLEDSAMYFCASSVLGQEQFFGPGTRLTVL.